This entry lists 9 T cell receptor beta chains sequenced from one sample in a study of cytomegalovirus exposure and HLA in healthy donors. With 60 Vbeta and 13 Jbeta primers, the PCR was carried out. Repertoires were generated with immunoSEQ multiplex PCR, while TCRdb's copy carries only in-frame clones and drops some. The sample has around 190,000 clones; around 82% are singletons. The source material was PBMCs. The receptors were gathered from a woman aged 25 to 45 in good health and CMV-seropositive.

The chain joins TRBV4-2 to TRBJ2-7; 10 nucleotides match TRBD1. CDR1 is LGHNA, CDR2 YNFKEQ, per germline. This CDR3 is built from 15 residues. Trimming at V came to 4 bases and at J to 0 bases, leaving 3 bases not matched to a gene. CDR3 in DNA: TGTGCCAGCAGCCTAAGGACAGGGGGCTCCTACGAGCAGTACTTC. Amino acid sequence: CASSLRTGGSYEQYF.

The chain links TRBV28 to TRBJ2-1; 8 bases fit TRBD2. The CDR3 has 16 residues. The J segment lost 9 bases and the V segment lost 4 bases, leaving 14 bases of the junction unmatched. Germline lookup yields CDR1 MDHEN and CDR2 SYDVKM. The DNA for the CDR3 is TGTGCCAGCAGTTACCTGATCGGGACTAGTCTTAGTGAGCAGTTCTTC. It specifies CASSYLIGTSLSEQFF.

This chain links TRBV2 with TRBJ2-7; TRBD2 is a possible D gene (5 bases). The CDR3 is 14 residues long. V lost 7 bases to trimming and J lost 3 bases, with 16 bases between them. From germline, CDR1 is SNHLY and CDR2 FYNNEI. This CDR3 reads CASILTRTDYEQYF. In nucleotides, the CDR3 is TGTGCCAGCATCCTCACCCGGACTGACTACGAGCAGTACTTC.

The rearrangement uses TRBV5-6 and TRBJ2-3, with TRBD1 matching 10 bases. Germline lookup yields CDR1 SGHDT and CDR2 YYEEEE. This CDR3 is 15 amino acids long. With 6 bases clipped from V and 0 bases from J, the junction kept 4 bases outside the gene matches. The chain's CDR3 is CASIRQGASTDTQYF. CDR3 nucleotides: TGTGCCAGCATCCGACAGGGGGCTAGCACAGATACGCAGTATTTT.

Regarding this clone: Compared with germline, one end of the junction differs, possibly owing to a read error. J is TRBJ2-1 and V is TRBV7-3, with D possibly TRBD2 on 5 matching bases. This CDR3 has 15 amino acids. Looked up from germline, CDR1 is SGHTA and CDR2 is FQGTGA. DNA for the CDR3: TGTGCCAGCAGCCAAACCGGGATCCTCTACGATGAGCAGTTCTTC. Translating gives CASSQTGILYDEQFF.

This clone has more than one count but fewer than ten. The chain carries TRBV7-2 and TRBJ2-7; 9 nucleotides line up with TRBD1. The germline gives CDR1 SGHTA, CDR2 FQGNSA. V was clipped by 4 bases and J by 2 bases; unmatched bases: 6. This CDR3 region has 15 residues. CDR3 in amino acids: CASSSGQGLTYEQYF. The CDR3 bases are TGTGCCAGCAGCTCCGGACAGGGGCTGACCTACGAGCAGTACTTC. Supplemented by reference TRBV7-2 and TRBJ2-7, the full variable domain reads GAGVSQSPSNKVTEKGKDVELRCDPISGHTALYWYRQSLGQGLEFLIYFQGNSAPDKSGLPSDRFSAERTGGSVSTLTIQRTQQEDSAVYLCASSSGQGLTYEQYFGPGTRLTVT.

This rearrangement joins TRBV28 to TRBJ2-5; no reliable D call. The germline V and J ends were trimmed by 5 bases and 0 bases, with 13 bases remaining between them. Germline V CDR1 and CDR2: MDHEN, SYDVKM. This CDR3 has 15 residues. CDR3 in DNA: TGTGCCAGCAGTCTGTTCAGTTCTTACCAAGAGACCCAGTACTTC. It is translated as CASSLFSSYQETQYF.

The chain carries TRBV30 and TRBJ2-7, with TRBD2 identical over 9 bases. Germline V CDR1 and CDR2: GTSNPN, SVGIG (reference sequence). V lost 0 bases to trimming and J lost 3 bases; unmatched junction nucleotides: 6. The CDR3 runs to 15 residues. The CDR3 loop reads CAWSVLLAGFYEQYF. In DNA, the CDR3 is TGTGCCTGGAGTGTACTGCTAGCGGGATTCTACGAGCAGTACTTC. The full variable domain, completed using reference TRBV30 and TRBJ2-7, is SQTIHQWPATLVQPVGSPLSLECTVEGTSNPNLYWYRQAAGRGLQLLFYSVGIGQISSEVPQNLSASRPQDRQFILSSKKLLLSDSGFYLCAWSVLLAGFYEQYFGPGTRLTVT.

V and J are TRBV11-3 and TRBJ2-3, with TRBD2 matching over 7 bases. There are 15 residues in the CDR3. V dropped 5 bases and J dropped 3; count of bases not matched to a gene: 8. Germline values: CDR1 SGHNT, CDR2 YENEEA. The DNA of the CDR3 is TGTGCCAGCAGCCCCTGGGGGGGGAGAACAGATACGCAGTATTTT. It specifies CASSPWGGRTDTQYF.